The 3 T cell receptor beta chains presented below share a single source sample, sequenced in a study of blood T cell repertoires in COVID-19 (dated by TCRdb to the early 2020s). The library relied on the immunoSEQ multiplex PCR assay. Here the immuneACCESS table is served through TCRdb, limited to in-frame sequences with V and J called. Missing clones are a known gap in these copies; in checked studies unresolved V genes cover under half, and the rest lacks a known reason. Here the sample has about 56,000 clones; 75% to 90% occur a single time. The top ten clonotypes cover less than 50% of the sample. The source material was peripheral blood. These receptors came from a woman aged 55-75 years with COVID-19, enrolled during active disease.

The J gene is TRBJ1-1, the V gene TRBV7-9; TRBD1 matches 7 bases. J gave up 4 bases and V 5 bases, and 7 bases lay outside the gene matches. CDR1 is SEHNR and CDR2 is FQNEAQ in the germline V gene (reference sequence). The CDR3 extends over 14 amino acids. CDR3 in DNA: TGTGCCAGCAGCCTCCAGGGGGGCGGCACTGAAGCTTTCTTT. It is translated as CASSLQGGGTEAFF.

V is TRBV27 and J is TRBJ2-1; D might be TRBD2 (6 bases). The V and J ends lost 4 bases and 3 bases respectively, with 10 bases between them. The CDR3 totals 14 residues. CDR1 is MNHEY, CDR2 SMNVEV, per germline (reference sequence). The CDR3 spells CASSWDFNYNEQFF. CDR3 bases: TGTGCCAGCAGTTGGGACTTCAACTACAATGAGCAGTTCTTC.

The V gene is TRBV28, the J gene TRBJ1-2, with D possibly TRBD1 on 6 matching bases. CDR1 MDHEN and CDR2 SYDVKM come from the germline V gene. This CDR3 has 12 residues. Trimming stripped 5 bases from V and 8 bases from J, with 12 bases between. The DNA of the CDR3 is TGTGCCAGCAGTCCACAGGGTCGCGGCTACACCTTC. As protein: CASSPQGRGYTF.